The next 30 T cell receptor beta chains were all read from a single sample in a study of blood T cell repertoires in COVID-19. Assay: immunoSEQ multiplex PCR; the TCRdb copy retains only in-frame clones and omits some. The sample includes roughly 230,000 clones, approximately 91% of them seen just once. Source material: peripheral blood. All receptors derive from a man younger than 40 with COVID-19, enrolled during active disease.

The rearrangement uses TRBV5-1 and TRBJ2-1; 11 bases align to TRBD2. The trim removed 3 bases at V and 0 bases at J, leaving 14 bases unmatched. The CDR3 extends over 20 amino acids. The germline CDR1 and CDR2 sequences are SGHRS and YFSETQ. CDR3 residues: CASSSGYLASGGNSYNEQFF. CDR3 sequence (DNA): TGCGCCAGCAGCTCCGGTTATTTGGCTAGCGGGGGGAACTCCTACAATGAGCAGTTCTTC. The whole variable domain, remainder taken from reference TRBV5-1 and TRBJ2-1, is KAGVTQTPRYLIKTRGQQVTLSCSPISGHRSVSWYQQTPGQGLQFLFEYFSETQRNKGNFPGRFSGRQFSNSRSEMNVSTLELGDSALYLCASSSGYLASGGNSYNEQFFGPGTRLTVL.

This clone is a singleton in its sample. The chain couples TRBV30 to TRBJ1-2, with D hard to call. V lost 5 bases, J lost 8 bases, and 12 bases lay in between. CDR1 GTSNPN and CDR2 SVGIG come from the germline V gene (reference sequence). The CDR3 has 11 residues. The CDR3: CAWVGHEGYTF. The CDR3 DNA follows: TGTGCCTGGGTGGGCCATGAGGGCTACACCTTC.

J is TRBJ1-1 and V is TRBV5-1, with TRBD1 identical over 8 bases. Unmatched junction bases numbered 9, after V lost 5 bases and J lost 3 bases. CDR3 size: 15 residues. Germline V lookup: CDR1 SGHRS, CDR2 YFSETQ. CDR3 coding DNA: TGCGCCAGCAGACCCGCCGGGACAGGCCACACTGAAGCTTTCTTT. This sequence encodes CASRPAGTGHTEAFF.

The chain employs TRBV7-9 and TRBJ1-5, with 9 bases aligning to TRBD1. Germline CDR1 is SEHNR and CDR2 is FQNEAQ (reference sequence). Trimming at V came to 0 bases and at J to 5 bases, leaving 11 bases not matched to a gene. CDR3 size: 18 residues. The CDR3 is CASSLAGTGYPVDQPQHF. DNA for the CDR3: TGTGCCAGCAGCTTAGCGGGGACAGGGTATCCAGTCGATCAGCCCCAGCATTTT.

The chain joins TRBV6-5 to TRBJ1-2; possibly TRBD1 for D (5 bases). This CDR3 is 12 amino acids long. The germline V gene encodes CDR1 MNHEY and CDR2 SVGAGI. V was trimmed by 7 bases and J by 4 bases, leaving 10 bases between them. The CDR3 sequence: CASKGMSYGYTF. The DNA of the CDR3 is TGTGCCAGCAAGGGGATGAGCTATGGCTACACCTTC.

V is TRBV6-5 and J is TRBJ1-2; TRBD1 aligns across 9 bases. Per germline, CDR1 MNHEY and CDR2 SVGAGI. The length of the CDR3 is 16 residues. Trimming took 0 bases from V and 8 from J; bases not matched to a gene: 10. CDR3 protein: CASSYSSGTGLSGYTF. DNA for the CDR3: TGTGCCAGCAGTTACTCCTCCGGGACAGGGCTCTCCGGCTACACCTTC.

V usage is TRBV7-9 and J usage is TRBJ2-3; the D is unclear. CDR3 length equals 16 residues. V was shortened by 2 bases and J by 0 bases, with 12 bases between the two germline ends. Germline CDR1 reads SEHNR; CDR2 reads FQNEAQ (reference sequence). In DNA form, the CDR3 reads TGTGCCAGCAGCTTAAGGCAGGCCACTAGCACAGATACGCAGTATTTT. This sequence encodes CASSLRQATSTDTQYF.

This chain links TRBV7-9 with TRBJ2-3; tentative D call: TRBD2 (5 bases). There are 14 residues in the CDR3. Trimming took off 1 base at V and 4 bases at J, with 9 bases between the two ends. From germline, CDR1 is SEHNR and CDR2 FQNEAQ (reference sequence). CDR3: CASSLDGGPDTQYF. The CDR3 DNA reads as TGTGCCAGCAGCTTAGACGGCGGGCCAGATACGCAGTATTTT.

The V gene is TRBV11-1, the J gene TRBJ1-1; 7 positions match TRBD1. The V gene end was trimmed by 3 bases and the J gene end by 5 bases; junction bases not matched to a gene: 3. CDR1 SGHAT and CDR2 FQDESV come from the germline V gene (reference sequence). The CDR3 is 13 residues long. CDR3 sequence reads: CASSFRGRTEAFF. The CDR3 coding sequence is TGTGCCAGCAGCTTTAGGGGGCGTACTGAAGCTTTCTTT.

The chain carries TRBV4-1 and TRBJ2-4, with 7 nucleotides matching TRBD2. V shed 3 bases, J shed 1 base, and the junction held 3 bases outside the gene matches. CDR3 length equals 15 residues. CDR1 and CDR2 from the germline V gene are MGHRA and YSYEKL. This chain's CDR3 is CASSQGEGAKNIQYF. In DNA, the CDR3 is TGCGCCAGCAGCCAGGGGGAGGGGGCCAAAAACATTCAGTACTTC.

This chain joins TRBV9 and TRBJ2-2; D unclear. The CDR3 sequence is 16 residues long. V lost 3 bases, J lost 0 bases, and 12 bases lay in between. CDR1 is SGDLS, CDR2 YYNGEE, per germline. The CDR3 loop is CASSAVVQANTGELFF. In DNA form, the CDR3 reads TGTGCCAGCAGCGCAGTGGTCCAGGCGAACACCGGGGAGCTGTTTTTT.

The chain joins TRBV19 to TRBJ1-2; D is ambiguous. Per germline, CDR1 LNHDA and CDR2 SQIVND (reference sequence). V was clipped by 7 bases and J by 2 bases, with 11 bases between them. The CDR3 is 13 residues long. The CDR3 bases are TGTGCCAGTACAATGGGCACCAACTATGGCTACACCTTC. It is translated as CASTMGTNYGYTF.

A word on this clone: The same CDR3 also results from other DNA sequences found in this sample. The chain combines TRBV6-5 with TRBJ1-1, with TRBD1 identical over 9 bases. The CDR3 spans 14 residues. CDR1 is MNHEY and CDR2 is SVGAGI in the germline V gene. With 5 bases clipped from V and 4 bases from J, the junction kept 5 bases outside the gene matches. The chain's CDR3 is CASSSRQGGTEAFF. DNA of the CDR3: TGTGCCAGCAGTAGCAGACAGGGGGGCACTGAAGCTTTCTTT.

CDR3 in amino acids: CASSPVAGRLTTGELFF. CDR3 coding DNA: TGTGCCAGCAGCCCCGTCGCGGGGAGACTCACCACCGGGGAGCTGTTTTTT. This sequence joins TRBV13 and TRBJ2-2; tentatively, D is TRBD2 (6 bases). The germline V and J ends were trimmed by 5 bases and 4 bases, with 20 bases remaining between them. This CDR3 has 17 residues. Germline-derived CDR1 and CDR2 are PRHDT and FYEKMQ (reference sequence).

This chain joins TRBV6-6 and TRBJ1-2; D unresolved. Germline CDR1 is MNHNY and CDR2 is SVGAGI (reference sequence). The CDR3 is 13 residues long. V lost 2 bases, J lost 2 bases, and 6 bases lay in between. This CDR3 reads CASSYPENYGYTF. The DNA of the CDR3 is TGTGCCAGCAGTTACCCAGAAAACTATGGCTACACCTTC.

The rearrangement links TRBV18 to TRBJ2-2; D is perhaps TRBD1 (5 bases). This CDR3 is built from 18 residues. V lost 3 bases, J lost 4 bases, and 21 bases lay in between. Germline loops: CDR1 KGHSH, CDR2 LQKENI. The CDR3 here is CASSPLGPGTTSTGELFF. In DNA form, the CDR3 reads TGTGCCAGCTCACCTTTGGGGCCGGGCACCACTTCCACCGGGGAGCTGTTTTTT. Using reference TRBV18 and TRBJ2-2 for the parts outside the CDR3, the full variable domain is NAGVMQNPRHLVRRRGQEARLRCSPMKGHSHVYWYRQLPEEGLKFMVYLQKENIIDESGMPKERFSAEFPKEGPSILRIQQVVRGDSAAYFCASSPLGPGTTSTGELFFGEGSRLTVL.

The chain carries TRBV5-6 and TRBJ2-1; the match to TRBD1 covers 8 bases. The CDR3 is made up of 15 amino acids. The V gene's germline CDR1 is SGHDT and CDR2 YYEEEE. J gave up 2 bases and V 4 bases, and 5 bases lay outside the gene matches. The CDR3, as DNA: TGTGCCAGCAGCACCCTACAGGGGGCCTACAATGAGCAGTTCTTC. This gives the protein CASSTLQGAYNEQFF.

In DNA, the CDR3 is TGTGCCAGCAGCGCACAGAACTATGGCTACACCTTC. Protein product: CASSAQNYGYTF. The J gene is TRBJ1-2, the V gene TRBV3-1 (or the pseudogene TRBV3-2); D gene uncertain. This CDR3 is 12 amino acids long. V was shortened by 5 bases and J by 2 bases, with 6 bases between the two germline ends. CDR1 and CDR2 from the germline V gene are LGHDT and YNNKEL (reference sequence).

V is TRBV10-3 and J is TRBJ2-2; 9 bases agree with TRBD2. Germline V gives CDR1 ENHRY, CDR2 SYGVKD. The CDR3 consists of 16 residues. Trimming at V came to 6 bases and at J to 7 bases, leaving 12 bases not matched to a gene. The CDR3 DNA follows: TGTGCCATCAGCCCCTTAGCGGGGGAGGCTGGCGGGGAGCTGTTTTTT. It translates to CAISPLAGEAGGELFF.

This clone was seen more than once but under ten times. The CDR3 sequence is CASSLIGTGGYEQYF. For the CDR3, the DNA is TGTGCCAGCAGCTTAATCGGGACAGGGGGCTACGAGCAGTACTTC. This sequence joins TRBV7-6 and TRBJ2-7; 11 positions agree with TRBD1. The germline V gene encodes CDR1 SGHVS and CDR2 FNYEAQ. The V segment lost 2 bases and the J segment 3 bases; nucleotides outside the gene matches: 3. This CDR3 is 15 amino acids long. Variable domain in full (rest from reference TRBV7-6 and TRBJ2-7): GAGVSQSPRYKVTKRGQDVALRCDPISGHVSLYWYRQALGQGPEFLTYFNYEAQQDKSGLPNDRFSAERPEGSISTLTIQRTEQRDSAMYRCASSLIGTGGYEQYFGPGTRLTVT.

J is TRBJ1-3 and V is TRBV28; 7 positions match TRBD1. Germline loops: CDR1 MDHEN, CDR2 SYDVKM. The CDR3 has 15 residues. V gave up 9 bases and J gave up 6 bases; unmatched junction bases: 14. The CDR3 region has the DNA TGTGCCAGTCACACCCCCCGACAGGGTTCAAACACCATATATTTT. Its protein is CASHTPRQGSNTIYF.

This sequence joins TRBV5-5 and TRBJ1-2, with 12 bases identical to TRBD1. Unmatched junction bases numbered 4, after V lost 0 bases and J lost 4 bases. CDR1 is SGHKS, CDR2 YYEKEE, per germline (reference sequence). CDR3 size: 16 residues. CDR3: CASSLGDRGLVYGYTF. CDR3 bases: TGTGCCAGCAGCTTGGGGGACAGGGGGCTTGTCTATGGCTACACCTTC.

The V call is TRBV5-4, the J call TRBJ1-6, with a weak D call TRBD1 (5 bases). V was trimmed by 2 bases and J by 6 bases, leaving 9 bases between them. Germline CDR1 and CDR2: SGHNT and YYREEE (reference sequence). There are 14 residues in the CDR3. In DNA, the CDR3 is TGTGCCAGCAGCTTAACAGGAGTTAATTCACCCCTCCACTTT. It specifies CASSLTGVNSPLHF.

The rearrangement uses TRBV18 and TRBJ2-1; D call uncertain. The CDR3 extends over 19 amino acids. Germline-derived CDR1 and CDR2 are KGHSH and LQKENI. V was shortened by 5 bases and J by 6 bases, with 29 bases between the two germline ends. This CDR3 is CASSVSSGLRFLNSNEQFF. The CDR3 nucleotides are TGTGCCAGCTCAGTTTCCTCCGGGTTAAGGTTCCTGAACTCCAATGAGCAGTTCTTC.

The chain couples TRBV4-1 to TRBJ1-6; D possibly corresponds to TRBD1 (5 bases). Germline V CDR1 and CDR2: MGHRA, YSYEKL. The CDR3 is 12 residues long. V dropped 6 bases and J dropped 7 bases, with 7 bases sitting between them. In DNA form, the CDR3 reads TGCGCCAGCAGGGGGCTCAATTCACCCCTCCACTTT. It encodes CASRGLNSPLHF.

The gene calls are TRBV12-3 or TRBV12-4 and TRBJ1-2, with D possibly being TRBD1 (5 bases). This CDR3 contains 13 residues. V shed 1 base and J shed 5 bases, with 8 bases lying between them. The CDR3 DNA follows: TGTGCCAGCAGTTTAGTCCAGGGTTATGGCTACACCTTC. Translation gives CASSLVQGYGYTF.

The chain uses TRBV5-6 and TRBJ2-1; a weak D match, TRBD1 (6 bases). Germline assignment: CDR1 SGHDT and CDR2 YYEEEE. The CDR3 runs to 14 residues. Deletions cut 7 bases from V and 2 bases from J, with 13 bases between. In DNA, the CDR3 is TGTGCCAGCTCCTCGGGACAAGCCTACAATGAGCAGTTCTTC. This encodes CASSSGQAYNEQFF.

The chain couples TRBV10-3 to TRBJ1-1, with TRBD1 as a possible D gene (5 bases). The CDR3 contains 13 residues. Trimming removed 11 bases at V and 4 bases at J, with 17 bases between. The germline V gene has CDR1 ENHRY and CDR2 SYGVKD. As DNA, the CDR3 is TGTGCCGCAACCTCAGGGAAGGGCACTGAAGCTTTCTTT. Amino acid sequence: CAATSGKGTEAFF.

The genes are TRBV6-6 and TRBJ1-2; 7 bases are a match to TRBD1. The junction had 5 bases not matched to a gene; V was cut back by 8 bases and J by 2 bases. CDR1 is MNHNY and CDR2 is SVGAGI in the germline V gene (reference sequence). The CDR3 runs 13 residues. DNA for the CDR3: TGTGCCAGCTCCCGGGACAGAAACTATGGCTACACCTTC. Amino acid sequence: CASSRDRNYGYTF.

The chain recombines TRBV15 with TRBJ1-1, with D perhaps TRBD1 (5 bases). The CDR3 length is 15 residues. V was pared by 1 base and J by 5 bases, with 14 bases between. The germline V gene encodes CDR1 LNHNV and CDR2 YYDKDF (reference sequence). The CDR3 here is CATSRGARENTEAFF. CDR3 nucleotides: TGTGCCACCAGCAGAGGGGCCAGGGAAAATACTGAAGCTTTCTTT.